This T cell receptor beta chain was sequenced during a study of blood T cell repertoires in COVID-19. Study information: The samples span acute and convalescent COVID-19 from the United States, Italy and Spain. From T cells, B-cell-depleted T cells, or PBMCs came the material, which was cDNA or gDNA.

V shed 5 bases and J 9 bases; nucleotides not matched to a gene: 8. The CDR3 consists of 15 residues. Germline V gene sequence: CDR1 SGHTA, CDR2 FQGTGA. Authors' methods: Using reference gene primer amplification, nucleated cell counts were estimated. Only in-frame clones appear in the TCRdb table, and some are missing; sequencing was by immunoSEQ multiplex PCR. Clone size and V and J calls were adopted from that table, with D and trimming inferred from the DNA. This sample carries about 280,000 clones, about 82% of them seen once, and the ten largest clones take about 5.1%. This clonotype was obtained from a man aged 45-65 years with active or convalescent COVID-19. The rearrangement links TRBV7-3 to TRBJ2-1, with 12 bases fitting TRBD2. Sample: peripheral blood. The CDR3 region has the DNA TGTGCCAGCAGCATAAGCGCTAGCGGGAGGGCTGAGCAGTTCTTC. Its translation: CASSISASGRAEQFF.